The TCR beta chain described here comes from a study of T cell repertoires in ileal Crohn's disease. Note on this clone: Its antigen is unidentified.

Stated time point: neoterminal ileum biopsy at postoperative endoscopy, about 6 months after surgery. CDR1 is SNHLY, CDR2 FYNNEI, per germline. The CDR3 length is 19 residues. The J segment lost 3 bases and the V segment lost 1 base, leaving 17 bases of the junction unmatched. Overall study findings and caveats: Postoperative endoscopy occurred within one year, median 6.9 months.

Sequencing used immunoSEQ multiplex PCR; TCRdb keeps in-frame clones, though not all of them. The sample holds about 62,000 clones, roughly nine tenths seen once. The clonotype originates from an adult with Crohn's disease. The V and J genes are TRBV2 and TRBJ2-7, with TRBD2 matching 8 bases. The sample was ileal tissue. The CDR3 DNA reads as TGTGCCAGCAGTGAAGTGGGGGACCTGGCGGGGGGATCCCTCTACGAGCAGTACGTC. The encoded protein is CASSEVGDLAGGSLYEQYV.